Listed below are T cell receptor beta chains from one sample, sequenced in a study of cytomegalovirus exposure and HLA in healthy donors. The method was immunoSEQ multiplex PCR; TCRdb's version includes in-frame clones alone and lacks a portion of them. This sample carries just over 150,000 clones, over 65% of them seen once, and the ten largest clones take 7.1%. Input material: PBMCs. All receptors derive from a man between 35 and 55 years old in good health and CMV-seropositive. CDR3s include the opening cysteine and the closing phenylalanine or tryptophan. Fields, in order: J gene, V gene, D gene, clone size, CDR3 DNA, CDR3 protein. D genes are given only for firm matches. Only some rows state a clone size, as once, few, many or a class for expanded clones.

>TRBJ1-1|TRBV6-1|TRBD1|NA
TGTGCCAGCAGTCACAGGGGGCGCATGAACACTGAAGCTTTCTTT
CASSHRGRMNTEAFF
>TRBJ2-3|TRBV13|TRBD2|NA
TGTGCCAGCAGCTTTAGCGGGGGGGGAACAGATACGCAGTATTTT
CASSFSGGGTDTQYF
>TRBJ1-1|TRBV11-2|TRBD1|once
TGTGCCAGCAGCTTAGATCAGGGGGCCTGGGCTGAAGCTTTCTTT
CASSLDQGAWAEAFF
>TRBJ2-5|TRBV18|NA|NA
TGTGCCAGCTCTACCGGGGAGACCCAGTACTTC
CASSTGETQYF
>TRBJ1-5|TRBV7-3|TRBD1|NA
TGTGCCAGCACCGAATCCCCCGCGACAGGGGACCCTATGCACCATCAGCCCCAGCATTTT
CASTESPATGDPMHHQPQHF
>TRBJ2-7|TRBV7-2|TRBD1|NA
TGTGCCAGCAGCTTCGGACAGGGGGGACCCTACGAGCAGTACTTC
CASSFGQGGPYEQYF
>TRBJ2-1|TRBV7-8|TRBD2|once
TGTGCCAGCAGCTTACGGCTAGCGGATGACAATGAGCAGTTCTTC
CASSLRLADDNEQFF
>TRBJ1-3|TRBV9|NA|NA
TGTGCCAGCAGCCCAGAGGCGTTTACCTCTGGAAACACCATATATTTT
CASSPEAFTSGNTIYF
>TRBJ2-5|TRBV11-3|TRBD2|few
TGTGCCAGCAGCTCCCGAGCGGGGGGGCAAGAAGAGACCCAGTACTTC
CASSSRAGGQEETQYF
>TRBJ1-5|TRBV30|NA|few
TGTGCCTGGAGGCCTATGGGGGGATTCAATCAGCCCCAGCATTTT
CAWRPMGGFNQPQHF
>TRBJ1-2|TRBV5-6|TRBD1|few
TGTGCCAGCAGCACTGGACAGGGACGGTATGGCTACACCTTC
CASSTGQGRYGYTF
>TRBJ2-1|TRBV9|TRBD2|NA
TGTGCCAGCAGCGTTGGCGGGGGGGCGGAGGAGCAGTTCTTC
CASSVGGGAEEQFF
>TRBJ2-5|TRBV6-5|TRBD2|NA
TGTGCCAGCAGCGATAGCGGGGGGGCGTGGACCCAGTACTTC
CASSDSGGAWTQYF
>TRBJ1-2|TRBV7-9|TRBD1|NA
TGTGCCAGCGTTAATGACAGGGGGCTGGGCTACACCTTC
CASVNDRGLGYTF
>TRBJ2-6|TRBV19|TRBD1|NA
TGTGCCAGTAGTCCCCTAACAGGGGTGAGTGGGGCCAACGTCCTGACTTTC
CASSPLTGVSGANVLTF
>TRBJ1-1|TRBV6-5|TRBD1|NA
TGTGCCAGCAGCCGGGACAGGGGGACCACTGAAGCTTTCTTT
CASSRDRGTTEAFF
>TRBJ2-5|TRBV10-3|NA|NA
TGTGCCAAGAGGAGGGTAATCCCGCGACAAGAGACCCAGTACTTC
CAKRRVIPRQETQYF
>TRBJ2-3|TRBV23-1|TRBD2|NA
TGCGCCAGCAGCGGGCGCGCTAGCGGGGAGGGAGATACGCAGTATTTT
CASSGRASGEGDTQYF
>TRBJ1-4|TRBV7-2|NA|NA
TGTGCCAGCAGCCCCGCTAGGGGGGGTGTAGGAAAACTGTTTTTT
CASSPARGGVGKLFF
>TRBJ1-4|TRBV6-6|NA|NA
TGTGCCAGCCACCCCTGGGCAGGGGTATCTAATGAAAAACTGTTTTTT
CASHPWAGVSNEKLFF
>TRBJ2-7|TRBV9|NA|NA
TGTGCCAGCAGCGGAGGGGGTCCTTCCTACGAGCAGTACTTC
CASSGGGPSYEQYF
>TRBJ1-1|TRBV20-1|NA|NA
TGCACCCTAGGGGGAGAGGTTGAAGCTTTCTTT
CTLGGEVEAFF
>TRBJ2-7|TRBV6-5|NA|NA
TGTGCCAGCAGTTACGACAGATACGAGCAGTACTTC
CASSYDRYEQYF
>TRBJ1-6|TRBV11-3|NA|NA
TGTGCCAGCAGCTTAGGGGGGGATTCACCCCTCCACTTT
CASSLGGDSPLHF
>TRBJ1-1|TRBV7-9|NA|NA
TGTGCCAGCAGCCCGGCAGCGAGAACTGAAGCTTTCTTT
CASSPAARTEAFF
>TRBJ2-7|TRBV7-6|NA|few
TGTGCCAGCAGCTTAGCACAGGAGAGCTCCTACGAGCAGTACTTC
CASSLAQESSYEQYF
>TRBJ2-5|TRBV19|TRBD1|NA
TGTGCCAGTAGTCAGGGGGTCTTGGGCCCCATCGAAGAGACCCAGTACTTC
CASSQGVLGPIEETQYF
>TRBJ1-1|TRBV6-5|NA|NA
TGTGCCACCGCGCGGGCAGGGGACACTGAAGCTTTCTTT
CATARAGDTEAFF
>TRBJ1-5|TRBV4-1|NA|few
TGCGCCAGCAGCCAACCGACAGAATATCAGCCCCAGCATTTT
CASSQPTEYQPQHF
>TRBJ2-1|TRBV29-1|TRBD2|NA
TGCAGCGTCGTCGGACTAGCGGGGTGGAATGAGCAGTTCTTC
CSVVGLAGWNEQFF
>TRBJ1-2|TRBV5-4|TRBD1|NA
TGTGCCAGCAGCCCGGGACAGGGGTTACGGGGCTACACCTTC
CASSPGQGLRGYTF
>TRBJ2-3|TRBV12-5|TRBD1|NA
TGTGCTAGTGGCAGCTCAGGGGGCCGGAGCACAGATACGCAGTATTTT
CASGSSGGRSTDTQYF